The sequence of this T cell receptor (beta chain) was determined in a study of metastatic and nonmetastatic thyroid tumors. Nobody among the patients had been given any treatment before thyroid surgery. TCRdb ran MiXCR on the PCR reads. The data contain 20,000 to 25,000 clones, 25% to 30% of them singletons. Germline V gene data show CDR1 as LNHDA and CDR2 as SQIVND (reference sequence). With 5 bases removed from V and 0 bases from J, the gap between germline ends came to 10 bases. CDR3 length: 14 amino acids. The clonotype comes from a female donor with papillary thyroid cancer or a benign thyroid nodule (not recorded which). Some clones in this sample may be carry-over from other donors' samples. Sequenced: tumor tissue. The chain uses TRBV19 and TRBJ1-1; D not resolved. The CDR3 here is CASSVQSMNTEAFF. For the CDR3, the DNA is TGTGCCAGTAGTGTACAGTCCATGAACACTGAAGCTTTCTTT.